This T cell receptor beta chain was recovered during a study of CD8 T cells in ankylosing spondylitis. The CDR3 contains 15 residues. V shed 3 bases and J shed 2 bases, with 12 bases lying between them. Germline lookup yields CDR1 KGHSH and CDR2 LQKENI. This clonotype was picked up many times. TCRdb re-analysed the 5' RACE reads in MiXCR, keeping a single row per CDR3 protein. The sample consists of 300,000 to 350,000 distinct CDR3 sequences, about 9.9% of them appearing once. Sequenced material: blood, either unsorted or a sorted T cell fraction (not recorded which). This clonotype was sampled from a female donor with ankylosing spondylitis or in good health (not recorded which). This rearrangement joins TRBV18 to TRBJ2-3; D is possibly TRBD2 (6 bases). CDR3 sequence (DNA): TGTGCCAGCTCACCGAGTACGGGACTCACAGATACGCAGTATTTT. As protein: CASSPSTGLTDTQYF.